The 9 T cell receptor beta chains listed next were all sequenced from one sample in a study of T cells in Graves' hyperthyroidism and ophthalmopathy. Authors of the study amplified TCR beta CDR3 regions from RNA transcripts. HTBI primers were the set used in a first-round RT-PCR of the TCR CDR3. TCRdb itself ran the multiplex PCR reads through MiXCR, one entry per CDR3 protein. Of 300,000 to 400,000 distinct CDR3 sequences in the sample, over 10% were seen once. Material: blood. Source of these receptors: a woman aged 18-29 years with Graves' hyperthyroidism.

V usage is TRBV19 and J usage is TRBJ2-1; 9 nucleotides agree with TRBD2. CDR3 length equals 19 residues. CDR1 and CDR2 (germline): LNHDA, SQIVND (reference sequence). Unmatched junction bases numbered 14, after V lost 0 bases and J lost 5 bases. CDR3 sequence reads: CASSIEGPSGIGGNNEQFF. CDR3 DNA sequence: TGTGCCAGTAGTATAGAGGGGCCTAGCGGGATTGGGGGGAACAATGAGCAGTTCTTC.

This clonotype was recorded many times. The chain has TRBV7-2 and TRBJ2-7, with a weak D call TRBD2 (5 bases). This CDR3 is built from 12 residues. Trimming pared 2 bases from V and 4 bases from J, leaving 6 bases between. Germline-derived CDR1 and CDR2 are SGHTA and FQGNSA. The CDR3 coding sequence is TGTGCCAGCAGCTTATGGGAGTACGAGCAGTACTTC. This translates into CASSLWEYEQYF.

This clonotype was seen many times. The V gene is TRBV19, the J gene TRBJ1-1, with D maybe TRBD1 (5 bases). V dropped 7 bases and J dropped 3 bases, with 12 bases sitting between them. CDR3 length equals 13 residues. CDR1 is LNHDA, CDR2 SQIVND, per germline (reference sequence). CDR3 bases: TGTGCCAGTAAGGAACCGGGGGACACTGAAGCTTTCTTT. Its translation is CASKEPGDTEAFF.

V and J are TRBV28 and TRBJ2-3, with 7 bases identical to TRBD2. V lost 8 bases to trimming and J lost 0 bases; unmatched junction nucleotides: 2. This CDR3 region has 13 residues. Per the germline V gene, CDR1 is MDHEN and CDR2 is SYDVKM. CDR3 protein: CASREVSTDTQYF. CDR3 bases: TGTGCCAGCCGGGAGGTCAGCACAGATACGCAGTATTTT.

This clonotype was seen ten or more times. The chain recombines TRBV4-1 with TRBJ2-7; 7 bases are a match to TRBD1. V trimming: 2 bases; J trimming: 6 bases; junction bases outside the gene matches: 4. Germline V gene lookup returns CDR1 MGHRA and CDR2 YSYEKL. This CDR3 contains 13 residues. The CDR3 sequence is CASSQPGQSEQYF. For the CDR3, the DNA is TGCGCCAGCAGCCAACCGGGACAGTCCGAGCAGTACTTC.

In this sample, this clonotype turned up many times. The V gene is TRBV20-1, the J gene TRBJ1-4, with unresolved D. CDR3 size: 14 residues. Trimming removed 3 bases at V and 0 bases at J, with 8 bases between. CDR1 DFQATT and CDR2 SNEGSKA come from the germline V gene (reference sequence). DNA for the CDR3: TGCAGTGCTAGCTCAGATGCAACTAATGAAAAACTGTTTTTT. Residues: CSASSDATNEKLFF.

This clonotype was observed many times. J is TRBJ2-1 and V is TRBV30, with D tentatively TRBD1 (6 bases). Germline V lookup: CDR1 GTSNPN, CDR2 SVGIG (reference sequence). CDR3 length: 13 amino acids. Trimming removed 4 bases at V and 7 bases at J, with 14 bases between. CDR3 amino acids: CAWKPTGSNEQFF. CDR3 nucleotides: TGTGCCTGGAAACCCACAGGGTCTAATGAGCAGTTCTTC.

This clonotype has at least ten counts. The chain uses TRBV6-2 or TRBV6-3 and TRBJ2-1, with 10 bases aligning to TRBD2. V dropped 6 bases and J dropped 14; count of bases not matched to a gene: 4. CDR1 is MNHEY and CDR2 is SVGEGT in the germline V gene. The CDR3 is made up of 11 amino acids. The CDR3 DNA is TGTGCCAGCAGCCATGGACTAGCGGAGTTCTTC. It yields the protein CASSHGLAEFF.

This clonotype showed up many times. The rearrangement joins TRBV7-2 to TRBJ2-2, with no clear D. Germline V gene data show CDR1 as SGHTA and CDR2 as FQGNSA. The ends were cut back, 5 bases at V and 0 bases at J, with 4 bases in the middle. The CDR3 has 13 amino acids. In DNA, the CDR3 is TGTGCCAGCAGCCTATCGAACACCGGGGAGCTGTTTTTT. This codes for CASSLSNTGELFF.